This T cell receptor beta chain was recorded in a study of CD8 T cells in ankylosing spondylitis. Broader study findings: Disease-linked clones reportedly concentrated significantly in matched ankylosing spondylitis synovial fluid. Typical of ankylosing spondylitis blood, it appeared, was a TCR beta motif of about eight highly homologous variants. Earlier studies detected some motif variants in reactive arthritis synovial fluid and blood.

One entry per CDR3 protein results from TCRdb running MiXCR on the 5' RACE reads. The sample yields under 400,000 distinct CDR3 sequences, approximately 10% seen once. A note on this clonotype: The antigen remains undetermined.

This clonotype was sampled from a female donor with ankylosing spondylitis or in good health (not recorded which). The specimen was blood, either unsorted or a sorted T cell fraction (not recorded which).

CDR3 sequence reads: CASSLAPGRQYEQYF. The CDR3 DNA follows: TGTGCCAGCAGCTTAGCACCGGGACGGCAATACGAGCAGTACTTC. The rearrangement links TRBV7-2 to TRBJ2-7, with D perhaps matching TRBD1 or TRBD2 (5 bases each). The CDR3 is 15 residues long. With 0 bases removed from V and 4 bases from J, the gap between germline ends came to 13 bases. CDR1 is SGHTA, CDR2 FQGNSA, per germline.